This record looks at one T cell receptor beta chain sequence and its context. Every bit of the isolated RNA underwent reverse transcription, so sequencing read expressed TCRB transcripts. Sequencing was performed with immunoSEQ multiplex PCR; in TCRdb, only in-frame clones are kept and a portion is missing. Of around 44,000 clones in the sample, around 52% were seen once. V dropped 3 bases and J dropped 1 base, with 12 bases sitting between them. The CDR3 covers 15 residues. Germline lookup yields CDR1 MNHEY and CDR2 SVGAGI. These data are taken from a study of beta chain features in type 1 diabetes. The sample comprised Tregs from blood. The TCR sequence derives from a woman between 18 and 30 years old in good health. The chain has TRBV6-5 and TRBJ1-1; a possible D gene is TRBD1 (6 bases). For the CDR3, the DNA is TGTGCCAGCAGTTATTATATACAGGGGAACACTGAAGCTTTCTTT. It translates to CASSYYIQGNTEAFF.